This passage covers 22 T cell receptor beta chains from one sample sequenced in a study of human versus mouse CDR3 diversity and MHC coevolution. Profiled with immunoSEQ multiplex PCR; TCRdb holds only in-frame clones, not every one. The data show around 77,000 clones, 80% to 95% seen once. Sequencing input: naive CD4+ T cells from blood. Regarding subset: CD45RO-negative CD62L-positive naive CD4 T cells. These receptors were obtained from a person aged 30 to 69 in good health.

This sequence joins TRBV18 and TRBJ1-1, with D unresolved. V lost 1 base and J 6 bases, leaving 21 bases between the germline ends. The CDR3 totals 17 residues. Per the germline V gene, CDR1 is KGHSH and CDR2 is LQKENI. CDR3 nucleotides: TGTGCCAGCTCACCACTGGTGCTAACGGTACCGATTTCTGAAGCTTTCTTT. This gives the protein CASSPLVLTVPISEAFF.

This sequence joins TRBV5-4 and TRBJ1-2, with D possibly being TRBD1 (6 bases). The germline V gene encodes CDR1 SGHNT and CDR2 YYREEE (reference sequence). Deletions cut 0 bases from V and 0 bases from J, with 6 bases between. CDR3 size: 14 residues. The CDR3 DNA sequence: TGTGCCAGCAGCTTGGGGACAGCTAACTATGGCTACACCTTC. This gives the protein CASSLGTANYGYTF.

This chain connects TRBV9 to TRBJ2-7; 10 bases line up with TRBD1. Germline CDR1 is SGDLS and CDR2 is YYNGEE. V shed 3 bases, J shed 0 bases, and the junction held 3 bases outside the gene matches. This CDR3 is built from 15 residues. The CDR3 loop is CASSEGQGSSYEQYF. CDR3 nucleotide sequence: TGTGCCAGCAGCGAGGGACAGGGGAGCTCCTACGAGCAGTACTTC.

The rearrangement links TRBV18 to TRBJ2-7, with a possible D match to TRBD2 (5 bases). This CDR3 region has 11 residues. Germline loops: CDR1 KGHSH, CDR2 LQKENI. V lost 1 base and J lost 7, with 5 bases in between. CDR3: CASSPRLEQYF. The CDR3 DNA reads TGTGCCAGCTCACCACGACTAGAGCAGTACTTC.

The rearrangement uses TRBV9 and TRBJ2-1, with 9 bases aligning to TRBD2. Looked up from germline, CDR1 is SGDLS and CDR2 is YYNGEE. V shed 3 bases, J shed 2 bases, and the junction held 6 bases outside the gene matches. This CDR3 spans 16 amino acids. The CDR3 DNA sequence: TGTGCCAGCAGCGCAGGAGCGGGAGGTACCTACAATGAGCAGTTCTTC. Translating gives CASSAGAGGTYNEQFF.

J is TRBJ1-2 and V is TRBV6-5; D call uncertain. This CDR3 is built from 12 residues. Germline assignment: CDR1 MNHEY and CDR2 SVGAGI. Trimming cost V 8 bases and J 2 bases, with 9 bases left between them. The CDR3 loop is CASAFPNYGYTF. In nucleotides, the CDR3 is TGTGCCAGCGCGTTTCCAAACTATGGCTACACCTTC.

This clone appeared a few times. The chain has TRBV27 and TRBJ2-6, with 9 bases identical to TRBD1. The CDR3 is made up of 18 amino acids. Germline V gene lookup returns CDR1 MNHEY and CDR2 SMNVEV (reference sequence). J gave up 2 bases and V 3 bases, and 8 bases lay outside the gene matches. The CDR3 sequence is CASSFKGQGTTGANVLTF. The CDR3 nucleotides read TGTGCCAGCAGTTTCAAGGGACAGGGAACTACTGGGGCCAACGTCCTGACTTTC.

The rearrangement uses TRBV6-6 and TRBJ1-2; 9 nucleotides match TRBD1. The trim removed 5 bases at V and 4 bases at J, leaving 5 bases unmatched. In germline, CDR1 is MNHNY, CDR2 SVGAGI (reference sequence). The CDR3 totals 14 residues. CDR3 loop: CASSSGDRVYGYTF. CDR3 nucleotides: TGTGCCAGCAGTAGCGGGGACAGGGTCTATGGCTACACCTTC.

This chain uses TRBV19 with TRBJ2-3; 8 nucleotides agree with TRBD2. This CDR3 contains 16 residues. Trimming cost V 3 bases and J 4 bases; bases outside gene matches: 9. Germline CDR1 LNHDA, CDR2 SQIVND (reference sequence). The CDR3 region has the DNA TGTGCCAGTAGTATCCCCCGACTAGCGCAGCCAGATACGCAGTATTTT. This gives the protein CASSIPRLAQPDTQYF.

The chain combines TRBV5-4 with TRBJ1-1; 7 nucleotides match TRBD1. Germline V gene lookup returns CDR1 SGHNT and CDR2 YYREEE (reference sequence). J lost 3 bases, V lost 1 base, and 6 bases had no gene match. The CDR3 spans 15 residues. The CDR3 reads CASSLTGAMDTEAFF. The CDR3 bases are TGTGCCAGCAGCTTGACAGGGGCAATGGACACTGAAGCTTTCTTT.

This chain links TRBV4-1 with TRBJ2-2; 7 positions match TRBD1. Trimming at V came to 4 bases and at J to 5 bases, leaving 4 bases not matched to a gene. This CDR3 has 14 residues. Germline V gives CDR1 MGHRA, CDR2 YSYEKL. The CDR3, as DNA: TGCGCCAGCAGCCTCAGGGGGTTTACCGGGGAGCTGTTTTTT. Translation: CASSLRGFTGELFF.

The chain uses TRBV5-4 and TRBJ2-3; perhaps TRBD2 as D (5 bases). Trimming took 3 bases from V and 0 from J, leaving 11 bases between them. Per the germline V gene, CDR1 is SGHNT and CDR2 is YYREEE (reference sequence). This CDR3 is built from 15 residues. The CDR3 DNA is TGTGCCAGCAGCTACGGGATTGCTAGCACAGATACGCAGTATTTT. This encodes CASSYGIASTDTQYF. The variable domain in full, completed from reference TRBV5-4 and TRBJ2-3, reads ETGVTQSPTHLIKTRGQQVTLRCSSQSGHNTVSWYQQALGQGPQFIFQYYREEENGRGNFPPRFSGLQFPNYSSELNVNALELDDSALYLCASSYGIASTDTQYFGPGTRLTVL.

The chain couples TRBV5-8 to TRBJ1-2; perhaps TRBD1 as D (5 bases). Germline CDR1 and CDR2: SGHTS and YDEGEE. Trimming stripped 7 bases from V and 4 bases from J, with 11 bases between. The CDR3 loop spans 12 amino acids. The CDR3 DNA is TGTGCCAGCCTGCGGACACTCTATGGCTACACCTTC. This encodes CASLRTLYGYTF.

This sequence joins TRBV5-5 and TRBJ1-1; D is uncertain. V lost 4 bases, J lost 1 base, and 8 bases lay in between. Germline V CDR1 and CDR2: SGHKS, YYEKEE (reference sequence). The CDR3 is 13 amino acids. The CDR3 sequence: CASSGLSNTEAFF. DNA for the CDR3: TGTGCCAGCAGCGGGCTCTCGAACACTGAAGCTTTCTTT. The full variable domain, completed using reference TRBV5-5 and TRBJ1-1, is DAGVTQSPTHLIKTRGQQVTLRCSPISGHKSVSWYQQVLGQGPQFIFQYYEKEERGRGNFPDRFSARQFPNYSSELNVNALLLGDSALYLCASSGLSNTEAFFGQGTRLTVV.

The chain employs TRBV27 and TRBJ1-6; TRBD1 aligns across 7 bases. Trimming removed 3 bases from V and 9 bases from J; junction bases left unmatched: 5. Germline loops: CDR1 MNHEY, CDR2 SMNVEV (reference sequence). The CDR3 contains 14 residues. The CDR3 is CASSFGTVGSPLHF. CDR3 nucleotide sequence: TGTGCCAGCAGTTTCGGGACAGTAGGTTCACCCCTCCACTTT.

This chain joins TRBV25-1 and TRBJ2-7; D possibly corresponds to TRBD2 (6 bases). Germline CDR1 MGHDK, CDR2 SYGVNS. The CDR3 spans 15 residues. V gave up 2 bases and J gave up 2 bases, with 13 bases separating them. The CDR3 nucleotides read TGTGCCAGCAGTGAAAACGGGGACTGGGCCTACGAGCAGTACTTC. Translating it yields CASSENGDWAYEQYF.

V is TRBV6-4 and J is TRBJ2-3; 13 positions agree with TRBD2. This CDR3 is built from 15 residues. Germline V CDR1 and CDR2: MRHNA, SNTAGT. V was pared by 5 bases and J by 6 bases, with 5 bases of the junction left unmatched. The CDR3 DNA reads TGTGCCAGCAGTAGGACTAGCGGGGGAATCGATACGCAGTATTTT. It yields the protein CASSRTSGGIDTQYF.

In this sample, this clone turned up once. J is TRBJ2-7 and V is TRBV19; D possibly corresponds to TRBD2 (6 bases). The germline V gene encodes CDR1 LNHDA and CDR2 SQIVND (reference sequence). V was trimmed by 5 bases and J by 7 bases, leaving 15 bases between them. The CDR3 contains 13 residues. The CDR3, as DNA: TGTGCCAGTAGTCCCCGACTAGTAGATGAGCAGTACTTC. Its translation: CASSPRLVDEQYF.

The J gene is TRBJ2-3, the V gene TRBV10-3; no reliable D call. The V gene's germline CDR1 is ENHRY and CDR2 SYGVKD. V gave up 3 bases and J gave up 4 bases, with 14 bases separating them. This CDR3 contains 15 residues. CDR3 coding DNA: TGTGCCATCAGTGACGTAGCCTCGGCCGCAGATACGCAGTATTTT. This codes for CAISDVASAADTQYF.

The chain employs TRBV7-3 and TRBJ1-1; D remains unclear. The germline V gene has CDR1 SGHTA and CDR2 FQGTGA. V was trimmed by 5 bases and J by 2 bases, leaving 9 bases between them. The CDR3 runs 13 residues. CDR3 nucleotide sequence: TGTGCCAGCAGCATCCTTAGAAACACTGAAGCTTTCTTT. This sequence encodes CASSILRNTEAFF. Variable domain in full (rest from reference TRBV7-3 and TRBJ1-1): GAGVSQTPSNKVTEKGKYVELRCDPISGHTALYWYRQSLGQGPEFLIYFQGTGAADDSGLPNDRFFAVRPEGSVSTLKIQRTERGDSAVYLCASSILRNTEAFFGQGTRLTVV.

CDR3 coding DNA: TGTGCCTGGAAAGCGGTCAGTTCTCGAGATACGCAGTATTTT. It is translated as CAWKAVSSRDTQYF. The V call is TRBV30, the J call TRBJ2-3, with D perhaps matching TRBD2 (5 bases). The V end was cut by 4 bases, the J end by 5 bases, with 16 bases between. This CDR3 is 14 amino acids long. In germline, CDR1 is GTSNPN, CDR2 SVGIG (reference sequence). Full variable domain (rest looked up from reference TRBV30 and TRBJ2-3): SQTIHQWPATLVQPVGSPLSLECTVEGTSNPNLYWYRQAAGRGLQLLFYSVGIGQISSEVPQNLSASRPQDRQFILSSKKLLLSDSGFYLCAWKAVSSRDTQYFGPGTRLTVL.

The chain is built from TRBV27 and TRBJ1-1; no firm D call. CDR3 length: 14 amino acids. Germline V gene data show CDR1 as MNHEY and CDR2 as SMNVEV (reference sequence). V was clipped by 3 bases and J by 5 bases, with 13 bases between them. The chain's CDR3 is CASSLKPGWTEAFF. CDR3 nucleotides: TGTGCCAGCAGTTTGAAACCGGGGTGGACTGAAGCTTTCTTT.